This entry lists 11 T cell receptor beta chains sequenced from one sample in a study of blood T cells in healthy people across ages. Through a sample-barcoded 5' primer and a J-beta primer mix, a second PCR was run for about 6 to 11 cycles. TCRdb used MiXCR to reprocess the 5' RACE reads, holding one entry per CDR3 protein. The table has about 380,000 distinct CDR3 sequences, 50% to 60% seen once; the top ten hold about 54%. Source material: blood. Receptors were obtained from a man in his fifties or sixties in good health.

The chain employs TRBV6-5 and TRBJ2-1; TRBD1 agrees at 10 bases. Germline V lookup: CDR1 MNHEY, CDR2 SVGAGI. V lost 5 bases to trimming and J lost 4 bases; unmatched junction nucleotides: 2. CDR3 size: 14 residues. The CDR3 protein is CASSGDRGYNEQFF. The DNA for the CDR3 is TGTGCCAGCAGTGGGGACAGGGGATACAATGAGCAGTTCTTC.

The sample holds many counts of this clonotype. J is TRBJ2-3 and V is TRBV6-5; 8 nucleotides align to TRBD1. Trimming took 8 bases from V and 0 from J; bases not matched to a gene: 7. CDR3 size: 15 residues. CDR1 is MNHEY and CDR2 is SVGAGI in the germline V gene. CDR3 region: CASRRGDRSTDTQYF. Here the CDR3 DNA reads TGTGCCAGCCGCAGAGGGGACAGGAGCACAGATACGCAGTATTTT.

This clonotype was counted only a few times. V usage is TRBV7-2 and J usage is TRBJ2-3; D call uncertain. The CDR3 length is 14 residues. Trimming removed 5 bases at V and 7 bases at J, with 16 bases between. Germline assignment: CDR1 SGHTA and CDR2 FQGNSA. CDR3 DNA sequence: TGTGCCAGCAGCGTTGGCGGAGCCGAGAATACGCAGTATTTT. Translated: CASSVGGAENTQYF.

This chain joins TRBV20-1 and TRBJ1-2, with D uncertain. This CDR3 has 13 amino acids. In germline, CDR1 is DFQATT, CDR2 SNEGSKA (reference sequence). The V gene lost 3 bases and the J gene lost 7 bases, with 15 bases spanning the gap. This CDR3 reads CSASLVRKGGYTF. CDR3 in DNA: TGCAGTGCTAGTCTAGTCCGTAAGGGTGGCTACACCTTC.

This clonotype was picked up a small number of times. The CDR3 region is CSAVPGLDEQYF. The CDR3 nucleotides read TGCAGTGCGGTCCCCGGTTTGGACGAGCAGTACTTC. The chain carries TRBV20-1 and TRBJ2-4; D call uncertain. The DNA end favors TRBJ2-7, so the J call may be wrong. This CDR3 has 12 amino acids. The germline V gene encodes CDR1 DFQATT and CDR2 SNEGSKA (reference sequence).

This clonotype has a handful of counts. The chain couples TRBV20-1 to TRBJ2-1; TRBD2 might be the D (7 bases). There are 14 residues in the CDR3. Germline V gives CDR1 DFQATT, CDR2 SNEGSKA (reference sequence). Trimming pared 3 bases from V and 1 base from J, leaving 10 bases between. As DNA, the CDR3 is TGCAGTGCTAGGGCGGGGGCTTCCTACAATGAGCAGTTCTTC. Its protein product is CSARAGASYNEQFF.

The J gene is TRBJ2-7, the V gene TRBV6-2 or TRBV6-3; D gene ambiguous. V lost 2 bases and J 0 bases, leaving 11 bases between the germline ends. The CDR3 sequence is 15 residues long. The germline V gene encodes CDR1 MNHEY and CDR2 SVGEGT. In nucleotides, the CDR3 is TGTGCCAGCAGTTACCCAGCCAGGAGCTCCTACGAGCAGTACTTC. Its translation is CASSYPARSSYEQYF.

The chain is built from TRBV25-1 and TRBJ2-5, with D maybe TRBD2 (5 bases). Germline V gene sequence: CDR1 MGHDK, CDR2 SYGVNS. V was pared by 4 bases and J by 0 bases, with 9 bases between. This CDR3 spans 14 amino acids. The CDR3 loop is CASSAPGNQETQYF. CDR3 DNA: TGTGCCAGCAGTGCCCCCGGGAACCAAGAGACCCAGTACTTC.

The chain joins TRBV21-1 to TRBJ2-7; the table's D call TRBD2 went unverified against the DNA. TRBV21-1 is listed as a pseudogene. This CDR3 is 13 amino acids long. The CDR3 region has the DNA TGTGCCAGCGACGGAGGGACGTCCTACGAGCAGTACTTC. This sequence encodes CASDGGTSYEQYF.

The V call is TRBV6-5, the J call TRBJ2-1; 8 nucleotides align to TRBD2. The germline V gene has CDR1 MNHEY and CDR2 SVGAGI. This CDR3 is 15 amino acids long. After removal of 6 bases from V and 6 bases from J, the junction contained 10 bases not matched to a gene. The CDR3 bases are TGTGCCAGCAGACCTACTAGCGGCGGGCGCAATGAGCAGTTCTTC. Translation: CASRPTSGGRNEQFF.

The chain employs TRBV7-2 and TRBJ2-7, with D possibly called TRBD1 or TRBD2 (5 bases each). Looked up from germline, CDR1 is SGHTA and CDR2 is FQGNSA. CDR3 size: 15 residues. Trimming removed 5 bases from V and 2 bases from J, with 16 bases in between. CDR3 nucleotides: TGTGCCAGCAGCATACCGACGAGAGGGGCCTACGAGCAGTACTTC. Protein product: CASSIPTRGAYEQYF. The full variable domain, its missing parts supplied by reference TRBV7-2 and TRBJ2-7, is GAGVSQSPSNKVTEKGKDVELRCDPISGHTALYWYRQSLGQGLEFLIYFQGNSAPDKSGLPSDRFSAERTGGSVSTLTIQRTQQEDSAVYLCASSIPTRGAYEQYFGPGTRLTVT.